Shown below are 32 T cell receptor beta chains from a single sample sequenced in a study of blood T cell repertoires in COVID-19. Clones were read by immunoSEQ multiplex PCR, and TCRdb kept only the in-frame ones, dropping some. The table lists some 360,000 clones, approximately 89% of them singletons. The sequencing sample was made of peripheral blood. All receptors come from a woman aged 55-75 years with COVID-19, enrolled during active disease.

This clone was seen only once. CDR3 sequence: CSGSGGAEDTQYF. The CDR3 region has the DNA TGCAGCGGATCGGGGGGCGCGGAAGATACGCAGTATTTT. The chain carries TRBV29-1 and TRBJ2-3; D possibly corresponds to TRBD2 (7 bases). The germline V gene encodes CDR1 SQVTM and CDR2 ANQGSEA. V was pared by 7 bases and J by 5 bases, with 16 bases between. CDR3 size: 13 residues.

This chain joins TRBV28 and TRBJ1-5; D is possibly TRBD1 (5 bases). The CDR3 has 15 amino acids. Germline assignment: CDR1 MDHEN and CDR2 SYDVKM. The V gene lost 6 bases and the J gene lost 2 bases, with 14 bases spanning the gap. In nucleotides, the CDR3 is TGTGCCAGCAGCCCCGGGGGGGGTCGCAATCAGCCCCAGCATTTT. Translation: CASSPGGGRNQPQHF.

V and J are TRBV19 and TRBJ2-5, with D maybe TRBD1 (6 bases). This CDR3 has 14 amino acids. Trimming pared 4 bases from V and 4 bases from J, leaving 13 bases between. Germline CDR1 and CDR2: LNHDA and SQIVND (reference sequence). The CDR3 DNA is TGTGCCAGTAGTAGATTGACAGGAATAGAGACCCAGTACTTC. It codes for CASSRLTGIETQYF.

The V and J genes are TRBV10-1 and TRBJ2-1; the match to TRBD2 covers 14 bases. Germline V CDR1 and CDR2: WNHNN, SYGVQD (reference sequence). This CDR3 has 20 amino acids. The V gene end was trimmed by 8 bases and the J gene end by 5 bases; junction bases not matched to a gene: 20. The CDR3 loop reads CASGTPGLAGARVFHNEQFF. In DNA form, the CDR3 reads TGCGCCAGCGGAACACCGGGACTAGCGGGGGCGCGAGTCTTCCACAATGAGCAGTTCTTC.

The V call is TRBV20-1, the J call TRBJ2-4; D unresolved. The length of the CDR3 is 10 residues. Germline V CDR1 and CDR2: DFQATT, SNEGSKA (reference sequence). V lost 6 bases and J lost 4, with 4 bases in between. For the CDR3, the DNA is TGCAGTGCCACAAAAAACATTCAGTACTTC. Protein: CSATKNIQYF.

This chain joins TRBV6-2 or TRBV6-3 and TRBJ1-4; D is unclear. V shed 6 bases and J shed 6 bases, with 8 bases lying between them. Germline assignment: CDR1 MNHEY and CDR2 SVGEGT. The CDR3 is made up of 12 amino acids. The CDR3: CASSWADEKLFF. The CDR3 DNA reads as TGTGCCAGCAGCTGGGCCGATGAAAAACTGTTTTTT.

This clone appeared many times. This rearrangement joins TRBV9 to TRBJ1-3, with D perhaps matching TRBD1 (5 bases). Trimming left V 4 bases short and J 3 bases short, with 14 bases between. Germline V lookup: CDR1 SGDLS, CDR2 YYNGEE. This CDR3 has 15 residues. CDR3 amino acids: CASSPSSRGGNTIYF. As DNA, the CDR3 is TGTGCCAGCAGCCCATCTAGTAGGGGTGGAAACACCATATATTTT.

The rearrangement uses TRBV2 and TRBJ2-3; no firm D call. V gave up 1 base and J gave up 0 bases, with 8 bases separating them. From germline, CDR1 is SNHLY and CDR2 FYNNEI. The CDR3 sequence is 15 residues long. The CDR3 loop reads CASSEDTLSTDTQYF. The CDR3 bases are TGTGCCAGCAGTGAAGACACATTGAGCACAGATACGCAGTATTTT.

This clone was counted once. The V and J genes are TRBV12-3 or TRBV12-4 and TRBJ1-2, with D unresolved. Trimming cost V 3 bases and J 7 bases, with 9 bases left between them. The CDR3 has 12 residues. The CDR3 region is CASSLVGSGYTF. DNA for the CDR3: TGTGCCAGCAGTTTGGTCGGGAGTGGCTACACCTTC.

This clone came up once. The rearrangement uses TRBV5-1 and TRBJ2-1; D gene ambiguous. The V end was cut by 1 base, the J end by 9 bases, with 14 bases between. This CDR3 has 14 amino acids. The germline CDR1 and CDR2 sequences are SGHRS and YFSETQ. CDR3 coding DNA: TGCGCCAGCAGCTTGCAGCCCTCGGGTACTGAGCAGTTCTTC. Encoded protein: CASSLQPSGTEQFF.

The rearrangement joins TRBV4-1 to TRBJ1-6, with 7 positions matching TRBD1. CDR1 and CDR2 from the germline V gene are MGHRA and YSYEKL. The J segment lost 10 bases and the V segment lost 4 bases, leaving 10 bases of the junction unmatched. The CDR3 is 15 residues long. The CDR3 loop is CASSPWTGRGSPLHF. The DNA of the CDR3 is TGCGCCAGCAGCCCCTGGACAGGCCGGGGGTCACCCCTCCACTTT.

V usage is TRBV14 and J usage is TRBJ1-6; 9 bases are shared with TRBD1. The CDR3 covers 18 residues. Trimming at V came to 4 bases and at J to 6 bases, leaving 13 bases not matched to a gene. CDR1 SGHDN and CDR2 FVKESK come from the germline V gene. For the CDR3, the DNA is TGTGCCAGCAGCCGATTTCCGGGACAGGGATCGGGTAATTCACCCCTCCACTTT. This sequence encodes CASSRFPGQGSGNSPLHF.

The rearrangement links TRBV6-5 to TRBJ1-1; D is unresolved. The CDR3 covers 12 residues. Germline V gives CDR1 MNHEY, CDR2 SVGAGI. V lost 10 bases, J lost 4 bases, and 13 bases lay in between. CDR3 protein: CAIGDYGTEAFF. The CDR3 DNA is TGTGCCATCGGGGATTACGGCACTGAAGCTTTCTTT.

This chain connects TRBV6-5 to TRBJ1-1; D gene unclear. The V gene's germline CDR1 is MNHEY and CDR2 SVGAGI. The CDR3 spans 14 residues. Trimming stripped 6 bases from V and 1 base from J, with 12 bases between. CDR3: CASRYTAQNTEAFF. CDR3 in DNA: TGTGCCAGCAGGTACACAGCACAGAACACTGAAGCTTTCTTT.

V gene TRBV9 combines with J gene TRBJ1-3, with no clear D. V dropped 4 bases and J dropped 0 bases, with 14 bases sitting between them. CDR1 is SGDLS and CDR2 is YYNGEE in the germline V gene. The CDR3 is 16 residues long. CDR3 DNA sequence: TGTGCCAGCAGCCCCCGGAGCGGGTACTCTGGAAACACCATATATTTT. The encoded protein is CASSPRSGYSGNTIYF.

The V call is TRBV30, the J call TRBJ1-2; TRBD1 matches at 8 bases. This CDR3 spans 15 amino acids. V shed 0 bases, J shed 2 bases, and the junction held 5 bases outside the gene matches. CDR1 is GTSNPN and CDR2 is SVGIG in the germline V gene (reference sequence). CDR3 loop: CAWSVQPGGNYGYTF. CDR3 in DNA: TGTGCCTGGAGTGTTCAACCAGGGGGCAACTATGGCTACACCTTC.

The chain recombines TRBV7-2 with TRBJ1-3; D is undetermined. Germline loops: CDR1 SGHTA, CDR2 FQGNSA. This CDR3 is 10 amino acids long. Trimming took 8 bases from V and 6 from J, leaving 5 bases between them. CDR3 bases: TGTGCCAGCGGGCAAAACACCATATATTTT. It is translated as CASGQNTIYF.

This clone was recorded only once. The J gene is TRBJ2-3, the V gene TRBV24-1; TRBD2 matches at 7 bases. The length of the CDR3 is 14 residues. Germline V lookup: CDR1 KGHDR, CDR2 SFDVKD. The trim removed 9 bases at V and 2 bases at J, leaving 7 bases unmatched. The CDR3 DNA reads as TGTGCCACCGGGTTTGCGGGGGACACAGATACGCAGTATTTT. Amino acids: CATGFAGDTDTQYF.

V usage is TRBV9 and J usage is TRBJ2-5; 7 bases map to TRBD2. The CDR3 length is 16 residues. The junction had 9 bases not matched to a gene; V was cut back by 2 bases and J by 2 bases. Germline V gene lookup returns CDR1 SGDLS and CDR2 YYNGEE. For the CDR3, the DNA is TGTGCCAGCAGCGTGGGCCCCCAGGGAGGGCAAGAGACCCAGTACTTC. This sequence encodes CASSVGPQGGQETQYF.

The gene calls are TRBV6-5 and TRBJ1-2; a weak D match, TRBD1 (5 bases). From germline, CDR1 is MNHEY and CDR2 SVGAGI. The length of the CDR3 is 13 residues. Trimming removed 6 bases at V and 4 bases at J, with 12 bases between. The CDR3 region is CASRVGLLYGYTF. The CDR3 DNA is TGTGCCAGCAGAGTGGGACTACTCTATGGCTACACCTTC.

This rearrangement joins TRBV6-5 to TRBJ1-6, with D perhaps TRBD1 (5 bases). The V and J ends lost 6 bases and 7 bases respectively, with 16 bases between them. The CDR3 has 15 amino acids. From germline, CDR1 is MNHEY and CDR2 SVGAGI. CDR3 coding DNA: TGTGCCAGCAGAGCCGGGGGAGGGTGGAATTCACCCCTCCACTTT. Its translation: CASRAGGGWNSPLHF.

CDR3 in amino acids: CASSLDGAGEGYEQYF. In DNA form, the CDR3 reads TGTGCCAGCAGCTTAGATGGGGCAGGGGAAGGCTACGAGCAGTACTTC. The chain is built from TRBV11-3 and TRBJ2-7; D is possibly TRBD1 (6 bases). V was cut by 0 bases and J by 3 bases, with 15 bases left in between. The germline V gene encodes CDR1 SGHNT and CDR2 YENEEA. The CDR3 is 16 amino acids.

This chain uses TRBV19 with TRBJ2-1; 11 nucleotides align to TRBD2. Trimming removed 6 bases from V and 5 bases from J; junction bases left unmatched: 3. The CDR3 contains 14 residues. CDR1 LNHDA and CDR2 SQIVND come from the germline V gene (reference sequence). The CDR3 sequence is CASRLTSGNNEQFF. The DNA of the CDR3 is TGTGCCAGTAGGTTGACTAGCGGGAACAATGAGCAGTTCTTC.

The chain carries TRBV6-5 and TRBJ1-4; TRBD1 matches 9 bases. V lost 2 bases and J lost 8; bases outside the gene matches: 3. This CDR3 contains 14 residues. In germline, CDR1 is MNHEY, CDR2 SVGAGI. DNA for the CDR3: TGTGCCAGCAGTTACGGGACAGGGCGGGAAAAACTGTTTTTT. This translates into CASSYGTGREKLFF.

The chain has TRBV6-5 and TRBJ2-5; the match to TRBD1 covers 8 bases. Germline CDR1 and CDR2: MNHEY and SVGAGI. V lost 6 bases to trimming and J lost 4 bases; unmatched junction nucleotides: 10. The CDR3 is 15 amino acids. The CDR3 region has the DNA TGTGCCAGCAGACTCAACAGGGGGGAAAGAGAGACCCAGTACTTC. This sequence encodes CASRLNRGERETQYF.

V gene TRBV5-5 combines with J gene TRBJ2-2, with 8 bases aligning to TRBD1. This CDR3 has 16 amino acids. Germline CDR1 and CDR2: SGHKS and YYEKEE (reference sequence). Trimming took 4 bases from V and 4 from J; bases not matched to a gene: 9. Written as DNA, the CDR3 is TGTGCCAGCAGCACGGAAGACAGGGGCCTCACCGGGGAGCTGTTTTTT. This gives the protein CASSTEDRGLTGELFF.

The chain links TRBV30 to TRBJ1-5, with D perhaps matching TRBD1 (6 bases). Germline V gives CDR1 GTSNPN, CDR2 SVGIG (reference sequence). The V end was cut by 1 base, the J end by 6 bases, with 10 bases between. This CDR3 is 13 amino acids long. The CDR3 protein is CAWSGQGSQPQHF. For the CDR3, the DNA is TGTGCCTGGAGTGGGCAGGGGAGTCAGCCCCAGCATTTT.

The rearrangement links TRBV15 to TRBJ2-1, with D possibly being TRBD1 (6 bases). Trimming left V 2 bases short and J 5 bases short, with 16 bases between. CDR1 and CDR2 from the germline V gene are LNHNV and YYDKDF (reference sequence). The CDR3 is made up of 16 amino acids. The CDR3 reads CATSRLIQGLDNEQFF. The CDR3 DNA follows: TGTGCCACCAGCAGACTGATACAGGGTTTGGACAATGAGCAGTTCTTC.

The chain joins TRBV7-9 to TRBJ1-3; TRBD1 aligns across 8 bases. Germline-derived CDR1 and CDR2 are SEHNR and FQNEAQ (reference sequence). With V trimmed by 0 bases and J by 0 bases, 7 bases remained unmatched. The length of the CDR3 is 18 residues. CDR3 bases: TGTGCCAGCAGCTTAGCTCGGGCAGGGGGCAGCTCTGGAAACACCATATATTTT. This translates into CASSLARAGGSSGNTIYF.

In DNA form, the CDR3 reads TGTGCCAGTAGTAGCCTTCCCTCCAAGCGGGCAGAGACCCAGTACTTC. Its translation is CASSSLPSKRAETQYF. The chain is built from TRBV19 and TRBJ2-5, with D possibly matching TRBD2 (6 bases). Germline CDR1 reads LNHDA; CDR2 reads SQIVND (reference sequence). The germline V and J ends were trimmed by 4 bases and 4 bases, with 19 bases remaining between them. The CDR3 has 16 residues. Using reference TRBV19 and TRBJ2-5 for the parts outside the CDR3, the full variable domain is DGGITQSPKYLFRKEGQNVTLSCEQNLNHDAMYWYRQDPGQGLRLIYYSQIVNDFQKGDIAEGYSVSREKKESFPLTVTSAQKNPTAFYLCASSSLPSKRAETQYFGPGTRLLVL.

The chain employs TRBV2 and TRBJ2-4, with a tentative D call TRBD1 (5 bases). Per germline, CDR1 SNHLY and CDR2 FYNNEI. This CDR3 is built from 16 residues. Trimming stripped 5 bases from V and 0 bases from J, with 14 bases between. CDR3 sequence (DNA): TGTGCCAGCAGTTACGACAGCCACCTAGCCAAAAACATTCAGTACTTC. Translated, it gives CASSYDSHLAKNIQYF.

The chain couples TRBV3-1 (or the pseudogene TRBV3-2) to TRBJ2-1, with 8 bases that match TRBD1. CDR1 LGHDT and CDR2 YNNKEL come from the germline V gene (reference sequence). The CDR3 has 16 amino acids. Trimming removed 7 bases from V and 0 bases from J; junction bases left unmatched: 8. The CDR3 loop is CASKQTTGGSYNEQFF. The CDR3 DNA reads TGTGCCAGCAAGCAAACCACAGGGGGCTCCTACAATGAGCAGTTCTTC.